Listed below are T cell receptor beta chains from one sample, sequenced in a study of Ad26.COV2.S vaccination and SARS-CoV-2 variants. The assay was immunoSEQ multiplex PCR, and TCRdb's table has in-frame clones only and misses some. Among hundreds of thousands of clones listed, over 75% were seen once. Sequencing used peripheral blood, obtained in a trial of Ad26.COV2.S vaccine versus placebo. The receptors here all came from a person aged 18-60 years who received the Ad26.COV2.S COVID-19 vaccine or a placebo. Both conserved end residues are part of each CDR3. The D gene is left open where the match is weak. A clone size is listed for some rows: how often the clone was seen (once, few, many), or a class if it is expanded.

DNA: TGTGCCAGAAGCTACCCAGGGGGACTAGCCAAAAACATTCAGTACTTC
CDR3: CARSYPGGLAKNIQYF
D: .
size: .
J: TRBJ2-4
V: TRBV5-3

DNA: TGTGCCAGCAGTGAATACCATACAGGCTCCTACGAGCAGTACTTC
CDR3: CASSEYHTGSYEQYF
D: .
size: .
J: TRBJ2-7
V: TRBV6-1

DNA: TGCGCCAGCAGCTTGGGGCAGGAGACCTACGAGCAGTACTTC
CDR3: CASSLGQETYEQYF
D: .
size: .
J: TRBJ2-7
V: TRBV5-1

DNA: TGTGCCAGCAGCCAAGTGGGACAGGGGGGGAGCTATGGCTACACCTTC
CDR3: CASSQVGQGGSYGYTF
D: TRBD1
size: once
J: TRBJ1-2
V: TRBV3-1/TRBV3-2

DNA: TGCGCCAGCAGTCAACAGGGGCCCGGGGAGCTGTTTTTT
CDR3: CASSQQGPGELFF
D: TRBD1
size: .
J: TRBJ2-2
V: TRBV10-1

DNA: TGCAGCGCCTTGACTAGCGGATACTACGAGCAGTACTTC
CDR3: CSALTSGYYEQYF
D: TRBD2
size: .
J: TRBJ2-7
V: TRBV29-1

DNA: TGTGCCAGCAGAAACAGGGGGAGTAACAATGAGCAGTTCTTC
CDR3: CASRNRGSNNEQFF
D: TRBD1
size: .
J: TRBJ2-1
V: TRBV27

DNA: TGTGCCAGGTTAGACCATTACGAGCAGTACTTC
CDR3: CARLDHYEQYF
D: .
size: once
J: TRBJ2-7
V: TRBV7-9

DNA: TGTGCCATCAGTGCCGTAGGCAGAACTTCCTACGAGCAGTACTTC
CDR3: CAISAVGRTSYEQYF
D: .
size: .
J: TRBJ2-7
V: TRBV10-3

DNA: TGTGCCAGCTCACCGACAGGGGTAGGCGATCAGCCCCAGCATTTT
CDR3: CASSPTGVGDQPQHF
D: TRBD1
size: .
J: TRBJ1-5
V: TRBV18

DNA: TGCGCCAGCAGCCATGAGGGACAGCCCAGCAGGGAAGCTTTCTTT
CDR3: CASSHEGQPSREAFF
D: TRBD1
size: once
J: TRBJ1-1
V: TRBV4-3

DNA: TGCGCCAGCAGCTTGGTGTCTGTTCACCCCTACGAGCAGTACTTC
CDR3: CASSLVSVHPYEQYF
D: .
size: .
J: TRBJ2-7
V: TRBV5-1

DNA: TGTGCTAGTGGCAACAGGACAGGGGAGGCGCAGTATTTT
CDR3: CASGNRTGEAQYF
D: TRBD1
size: .
J: TRBJ2-3
V: TRBV12-5

DNA: TGTGCCAGCAGCCAAGATTGGCGGGGGATGGAGGGGGAGCTGTTTTTT
CDR3: CASSQDWRGMEGELFF
D: TRBD2
size: .
J: TRBJ2-2
V: TRBV4-2

DNA: TGTGCCACCAGGCGAGGGAGTCAGGAAAAACTGTTTTTT
CDR3: CATRRGSQEKLFF
D: .
size: .
J: TRBJ1-4
V: TRBV15

DNA: TGCGCCAGCAGCTCGTGGGACGTGGGGAGGGATGAAGCTTTCTTT
CDR3: CASSSWDVGRDEAFF
D: .
size: .
J: TRBJ1-1
V: TRBV5-1

DNA: TGTGCCAGCAGCGTGGGACTAGCGGGAAGCACAGATACGCAGTATTTT
CDR3: CASSVGLAGSTDTQYF
D: TRBD2
size: .
J: TRBJ2-3
V: TRBV5-8

DNA: TGTGCCATCTATACTAGCGGGAGATCCTACGAGCAGTACTTC
CDR3: CAIYTSGRSYEQYF
D: TRBD2
size: .
J: TRBJ2-7
V: TRBV6-5

DNA: TGTGCCAGCACTAGCGGCCCCTACGAGCAGTACTTC
CDR3: CASTSGPYEQYF
D: TRBD2
size: .
J: TRBJ2-7
V: TRBV12-3/TRBV12-4

DNA: TGTGCCAGCAGCCCCCGACAGGGAAAGGGTTCACCCCTCCACTTT
CDR3: CASSPRQGKGSPLHF
D: TRBD1
size: few
J: TRBJ1-6
V: TRBV7-6

DNA: TGTGCCACCAGCAGAGGGTCAAGGGGAACTTACGAGCAGTACTTC
CDR3: CATSRGSRGTYEQYF
D: .
size: .
J: TRBJ2-7
V: TRBV15

DNA: TGTGCCAGCAGTTTGACAGGGACTGGAAACACCATATATTTT
CDR3: CASSLTGTGNTIYF
D: TRBD1
size: .
J: TRBJ1-3
V: TRBV6-2/TRBV6-3

DNA: TGTGCCAGCAGTGATTCAGCTCGTACCTTCTACGAGCAGTACTTC
CDR3: CASSDSARTFYEQYF
D: .
size: .
J: TRBJ2-7
V: TRBV6-1

DNA: TGTGCCAGCAGCTTTGGGACTAGCGGGGGAAATGAGCAGTTCTTC
CDR3: CASSFGTSGGNEQFF
D: TRBD2
size: .
J: TRBJ2-1
V: TRBV11-2

DNA: TGTGCCAGCAGTTACGTTGGAAACACCATATATTTT
CDR3: CASSYVGNTIYF
D: .
size: once
J: TRBJ1-3
V: TRBV6-2/TRBV6-3

DNA: TGTGCCAGCAGCCGGCAAACTAGCACAGATACGCAGTATTTT
CDR3: CASSRQTSTDTQYF
D: .
size: .
J: TRBJ2-3
V: TRBV3-1/TRBV3-2